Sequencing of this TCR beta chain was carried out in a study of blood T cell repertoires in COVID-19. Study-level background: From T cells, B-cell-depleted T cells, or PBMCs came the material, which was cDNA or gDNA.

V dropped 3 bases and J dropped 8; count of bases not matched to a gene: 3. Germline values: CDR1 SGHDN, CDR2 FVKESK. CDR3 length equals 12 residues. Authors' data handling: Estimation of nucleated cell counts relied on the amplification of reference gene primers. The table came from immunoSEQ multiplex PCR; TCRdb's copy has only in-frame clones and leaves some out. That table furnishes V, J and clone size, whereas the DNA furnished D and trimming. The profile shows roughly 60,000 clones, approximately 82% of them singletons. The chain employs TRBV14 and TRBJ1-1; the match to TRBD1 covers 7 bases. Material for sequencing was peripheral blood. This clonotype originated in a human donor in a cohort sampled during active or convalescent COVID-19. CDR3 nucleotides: TGTGCCAGCAGCCAGACGGACAGGGAAGCTTTCTTT. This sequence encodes CASSQTDREAFF.